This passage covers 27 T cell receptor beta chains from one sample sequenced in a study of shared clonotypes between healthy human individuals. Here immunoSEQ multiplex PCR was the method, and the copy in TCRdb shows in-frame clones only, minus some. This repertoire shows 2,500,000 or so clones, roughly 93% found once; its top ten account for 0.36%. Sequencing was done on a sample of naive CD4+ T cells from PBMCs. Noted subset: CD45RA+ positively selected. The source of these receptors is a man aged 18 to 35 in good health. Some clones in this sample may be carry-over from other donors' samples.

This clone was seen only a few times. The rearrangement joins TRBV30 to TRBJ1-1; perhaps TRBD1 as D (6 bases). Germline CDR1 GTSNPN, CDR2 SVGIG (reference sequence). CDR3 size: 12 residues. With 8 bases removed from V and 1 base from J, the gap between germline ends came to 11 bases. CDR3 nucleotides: TGTGCCGGGCCGGGGGCGAACACTGAAGCTTTCTTT. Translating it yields CAGPGANTEAFF.

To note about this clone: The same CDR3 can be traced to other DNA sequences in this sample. CDR3 sequence reads: CASSLAGVGYNEQFF. The CDR3 coding sequence is TGTGCCAGCAGCTTGGCGGGAGTGGGGTACAATGAGCAGTTCTTC. This chain uses TRBV7-2 with TRBJ2-1, with 7 bases that match TRBD2. The CDR3 length is 15 residues. The germline gives CDR1 SGHTA, CDR2 FQGNSA. Trimming removed 3 bases from V and 4 bases from J; junction bases left unmatched: 6.

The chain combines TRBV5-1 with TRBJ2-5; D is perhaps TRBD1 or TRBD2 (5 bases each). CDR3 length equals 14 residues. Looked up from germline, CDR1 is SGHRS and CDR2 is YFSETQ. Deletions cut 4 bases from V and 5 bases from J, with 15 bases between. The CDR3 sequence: CASSRDPKVETQYF. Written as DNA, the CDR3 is TGCGCCAGCAGCAGGGACCCTAAGGTGGAGACCCAGTACTTC.

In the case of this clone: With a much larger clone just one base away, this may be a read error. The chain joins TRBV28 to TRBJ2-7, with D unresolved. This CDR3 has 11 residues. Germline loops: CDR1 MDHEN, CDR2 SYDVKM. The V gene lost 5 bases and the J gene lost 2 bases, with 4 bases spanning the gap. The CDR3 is CASSQAYEQYF. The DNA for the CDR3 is TGTGCCAGCAGTCAAGCCTACGAGCAGTACTTC.

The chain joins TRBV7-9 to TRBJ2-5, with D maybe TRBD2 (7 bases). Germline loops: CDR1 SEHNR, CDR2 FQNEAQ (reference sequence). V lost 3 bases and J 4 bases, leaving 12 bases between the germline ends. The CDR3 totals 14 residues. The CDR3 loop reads CASSFNRGGETQYF. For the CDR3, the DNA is TGTGCCAGCAGCTTTAATAGGGGGGGAGAGACCCAGTACTTC.

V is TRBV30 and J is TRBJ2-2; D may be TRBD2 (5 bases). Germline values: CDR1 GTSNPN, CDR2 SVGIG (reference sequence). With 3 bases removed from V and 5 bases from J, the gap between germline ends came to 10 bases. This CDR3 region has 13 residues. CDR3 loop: CAWRGGGTGELFF. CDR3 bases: TGTGCCTGGAGAGGAGGTGGGACCGGGGAGCTGTTTTTT.

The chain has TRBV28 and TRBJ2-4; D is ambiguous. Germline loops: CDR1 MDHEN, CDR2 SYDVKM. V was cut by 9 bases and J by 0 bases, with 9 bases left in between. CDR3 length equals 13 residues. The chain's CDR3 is CASISLAKNIQYF. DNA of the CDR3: TGTGCCAGTATTTCGTTAGCCAAAAACATTCAGTACTTC.

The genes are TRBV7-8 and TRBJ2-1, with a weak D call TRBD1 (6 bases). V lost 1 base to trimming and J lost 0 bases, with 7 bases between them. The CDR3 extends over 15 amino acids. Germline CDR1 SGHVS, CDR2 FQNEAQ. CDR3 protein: CASSLGGGSYNEQFF. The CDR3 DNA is TGTGCCAGCAGCTTAGGAGGGGGCTCCTACAATGAGCAGTTCTTC.

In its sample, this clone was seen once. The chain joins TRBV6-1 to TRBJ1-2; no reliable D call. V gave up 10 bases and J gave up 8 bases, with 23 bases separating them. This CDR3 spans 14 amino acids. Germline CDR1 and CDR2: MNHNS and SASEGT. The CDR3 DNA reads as TGTGCCACCTCTACTTGGGAAACCTTATGGGGCTACACCTTC. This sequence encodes CATSTWETLWGYTF.

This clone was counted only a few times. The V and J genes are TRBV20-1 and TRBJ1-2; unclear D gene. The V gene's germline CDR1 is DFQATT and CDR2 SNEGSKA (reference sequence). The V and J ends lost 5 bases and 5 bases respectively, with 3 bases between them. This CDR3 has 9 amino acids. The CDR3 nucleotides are TGCAGTGCTTGGTATGGCTACACCTTC. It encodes CSAWYGYTF.

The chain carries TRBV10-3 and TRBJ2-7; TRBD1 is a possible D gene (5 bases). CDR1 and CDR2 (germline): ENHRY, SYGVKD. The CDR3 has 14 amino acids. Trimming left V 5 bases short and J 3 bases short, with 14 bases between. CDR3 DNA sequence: TGTGCCATCAGTTCCGGTGGCAGGGACTACGAGCAGTACTTC. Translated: CAISSGGRDYEQYF.

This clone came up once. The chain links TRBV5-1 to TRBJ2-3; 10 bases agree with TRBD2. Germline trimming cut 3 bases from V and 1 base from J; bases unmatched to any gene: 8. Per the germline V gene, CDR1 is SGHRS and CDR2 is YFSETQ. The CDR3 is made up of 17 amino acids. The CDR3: CASSSWTSGLRTDTQYF. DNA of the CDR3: TGCGCCAGCAGCTCATGGACTAGCGGATTACGCACAGATACGCAGTATTTT.

The CDR3 coding sequence is TGTGCCAGCAGCTTAAGGGGGGCTTCGAGCGCCTACAATGAGCAGTTCTTC. Translated: CASSLRGASSAYNEQFF. The J gene is TRBJ2-1, the V gene TRBV7-3, with D perhaps matching TRBD1 or TRBD2 (6 bases each). The V end lost 1 base, the J end lost 2 bases, and 15 bases lay between the germline ends. There are 17 residues in the CDR3. The germline V gene has CDR1 SGHTA and CDR2 FQGTGA.

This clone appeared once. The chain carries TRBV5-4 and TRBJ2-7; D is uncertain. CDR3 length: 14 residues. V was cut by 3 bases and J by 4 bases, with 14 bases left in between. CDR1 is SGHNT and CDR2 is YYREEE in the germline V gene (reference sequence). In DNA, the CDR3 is TGTGCCAGCAGCTCGACATTGGGCCTATACGAGCAGTACTTC. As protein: CASSSTLGLYEQYF. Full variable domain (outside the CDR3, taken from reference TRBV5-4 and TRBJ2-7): ETGVTQSPTHLIKTRGQQVTLRCSSQSGHNTVSWYQQALGQGPQFIFQYYREEENGRGNFPPRFSGLQFPNYSSELNVNALELDDSALYLCASSSTLGLYEQYFGPGTRLTVT.

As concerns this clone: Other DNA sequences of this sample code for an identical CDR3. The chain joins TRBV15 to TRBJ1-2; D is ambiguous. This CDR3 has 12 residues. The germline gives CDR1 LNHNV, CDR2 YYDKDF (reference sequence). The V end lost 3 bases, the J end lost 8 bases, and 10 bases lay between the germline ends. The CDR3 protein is CATSRDDRGYTF. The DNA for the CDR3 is TGTGCCACCAGCAGGGACGATCGGGGCTACACCTTC.

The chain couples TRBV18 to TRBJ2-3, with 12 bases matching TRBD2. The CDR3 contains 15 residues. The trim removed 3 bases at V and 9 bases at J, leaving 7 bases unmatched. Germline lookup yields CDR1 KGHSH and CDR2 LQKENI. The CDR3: CASSPETSGSSTQYF. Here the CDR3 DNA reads TGTGCCAGCTCACCGGAGACTAGCGGGAGTTCGACGCAGTATTTT.

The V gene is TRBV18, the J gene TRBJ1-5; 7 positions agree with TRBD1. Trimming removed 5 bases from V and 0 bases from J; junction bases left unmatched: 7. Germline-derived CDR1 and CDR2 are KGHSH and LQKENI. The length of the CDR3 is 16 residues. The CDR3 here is CASSSSTGNSNQPQHF. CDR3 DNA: TGTGCCAGCTCATCATCGACAGGGAATAGCAATCAGCCCCAGCATTTT.

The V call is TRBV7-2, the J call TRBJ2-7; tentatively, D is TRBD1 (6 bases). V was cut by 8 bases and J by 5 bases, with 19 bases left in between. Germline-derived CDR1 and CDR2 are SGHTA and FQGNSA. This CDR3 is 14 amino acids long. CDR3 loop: CASSTSGAINEQYF. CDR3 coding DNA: TGTGCCAGCTCAACATCAGGGGCCATCAACGAGCAGTACTTC.

The CDR3 bases are TGCGCCAGCAGCGGGGAGACAGGGTCGGAGGAGCAGTACTTC. This translates into CASSGETGSEEQYF. The V and J genes are TRBV5-1 and TRBJ2-7, with TRBD1 identical over 7 bases. The CDR3 has 14 amino acids. Germline V gene sequence: CDR1 SGHRS, CDR2 YFSETQ. Trimming took 4 bases from V and 7 from J; bases not matched to a gene: 11.

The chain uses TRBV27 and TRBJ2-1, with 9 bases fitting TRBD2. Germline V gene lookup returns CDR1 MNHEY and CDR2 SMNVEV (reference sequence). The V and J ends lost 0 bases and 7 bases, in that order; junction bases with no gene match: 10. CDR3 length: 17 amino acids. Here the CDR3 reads CASSLSIRLAGTNEQFF. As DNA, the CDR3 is TGTGCCAGCAGTTTATCGATCCGGCTAGCGGGAACTAATGAGCAGTTCTTC.

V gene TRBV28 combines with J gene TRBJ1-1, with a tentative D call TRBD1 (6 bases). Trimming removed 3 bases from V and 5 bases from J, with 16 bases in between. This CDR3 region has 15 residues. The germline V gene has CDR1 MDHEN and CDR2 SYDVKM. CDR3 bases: TGTGCCAGCAGTTTGGGCGGCAGGGGTACGACTGAAGCTTTCTTT. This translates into CASSLGGRGTTEAFF. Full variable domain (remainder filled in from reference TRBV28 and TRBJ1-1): DVKVTQSSRYLVKRTGEKVFLECVQDMDHENMFWYRQDPGLGLRLIYFSYDVKMKEKGDIPEGYSVSREKKERFSLILESASTNQTSMYLCASSLGGRGTTEAFFGQGTRLTVV.

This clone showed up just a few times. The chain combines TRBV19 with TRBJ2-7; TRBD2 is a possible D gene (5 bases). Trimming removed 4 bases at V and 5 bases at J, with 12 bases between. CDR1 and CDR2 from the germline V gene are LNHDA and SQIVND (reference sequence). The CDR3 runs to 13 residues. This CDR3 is CASSTRTGDEQYF. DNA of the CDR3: TGTGCCAGTAGTACCCGTACCGGGGACGAGCAGTACTTC.

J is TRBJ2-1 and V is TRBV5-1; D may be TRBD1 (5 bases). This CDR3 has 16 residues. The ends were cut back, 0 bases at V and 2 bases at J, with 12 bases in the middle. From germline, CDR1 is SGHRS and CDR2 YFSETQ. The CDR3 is CASSLGARQTYNEQFF. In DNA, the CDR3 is TGCGCCAGCAGCTTGGGGGCGCGACAGACCTACAATGAGCAGTTCTTC.

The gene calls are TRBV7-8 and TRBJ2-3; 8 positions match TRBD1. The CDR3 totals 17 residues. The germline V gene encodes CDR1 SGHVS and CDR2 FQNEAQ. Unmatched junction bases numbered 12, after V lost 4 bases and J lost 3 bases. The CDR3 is CASSSRQGSTVTDTQYF. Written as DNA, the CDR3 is TGTGCCAGCAGCTCCAGACAGGGGAGTACGGTAACAGATACGCAGTATTTT.

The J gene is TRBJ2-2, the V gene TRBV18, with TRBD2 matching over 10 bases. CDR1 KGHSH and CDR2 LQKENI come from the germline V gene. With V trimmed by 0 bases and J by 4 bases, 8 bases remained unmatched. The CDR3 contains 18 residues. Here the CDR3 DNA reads TGTGCCAGCTCACCACCTTCAGCGGGAGGGCCTGGCACCGGGGAGCTGTTTTTT. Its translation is CASSPPSAGGPGTGELFF.

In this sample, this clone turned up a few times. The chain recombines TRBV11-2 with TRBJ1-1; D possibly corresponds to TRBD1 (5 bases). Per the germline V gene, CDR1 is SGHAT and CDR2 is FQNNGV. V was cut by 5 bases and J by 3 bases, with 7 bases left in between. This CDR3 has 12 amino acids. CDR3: CASSGQDTEAFF. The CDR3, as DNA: TGTGCCAGCAGCGGACAAGACACTGAAGCTTTCTTT.

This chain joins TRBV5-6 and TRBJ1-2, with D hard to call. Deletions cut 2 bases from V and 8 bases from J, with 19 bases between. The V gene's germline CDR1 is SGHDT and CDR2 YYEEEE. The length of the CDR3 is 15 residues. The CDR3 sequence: CASSFTLGATEGYTF. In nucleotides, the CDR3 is TGTGCCAGCAGCTTTACCCTCGGTGCAACGGAAGGCTACACCTTC.